A single sample gave rise to the 31 T cell receptor beta chains below, sequenced in a study of T cell changes during pregnancy in multiple sclerosis. The protocol was immunoSEQ multiplex PCR, while the TCRdb copy is restricted to in-frame clones and leaves out a portion. The sample lists 50,000 or so clones; roughly 92% were seen once. This specimen was CD4+ T cells from peripheral blood mononuclear cells, taken before pregnancy. These receptors all come from a female donor with multiple sclerosis, enrolled in a pregnancy study.

The chain couples TRBV19 to TRBJ1-1; D might be TRBD1 (6 bases). Germline assignment: CDR1 LNHDA and CDR2 SQIVND (reference sequence). Trimming took 3 bases from V and 5 from J, leaving 13 bases between them. The CDR3 sequence is 14 residues long. CDR3 in DNA: TGTGCCAGTAGTATCGGGGGGCGTTTGACTGAAGCTTTCTTT. Protein: CASSIGGRLTEAFF.

V and J are TRBV30 and TRBJ1-3; 7 bases align to TRBD1. The length of the CDR3 is 15 residues. J lost 0 bases, V lost 2 bases, and 4 bases had no gene match. In germline, CDR1 is GTSNPN, CDR2 SVGIG (reference sequence). The CDR3 is CAWSRGPFSGNTIYF. For the CDR3, the DNA is TGTGCCTGGAGTAGGGGGCCCTTCTCTGGAAACACCATATATTTT.

The chain joins TRBV4-3 to TRBJ2-1, with 12 bases aligning to TRBD2. This CDR3 contains 17 residues. Trimming at V came to 0 bases and at J to 9 bases, leaving 9 bases not matched to a gene. Germline-derived CDR1 and CDR2 are LGHNA and YSLEER. CDR3 sequence: CASSQDRLAGGPGEQFF. CDR3 in DNA: TGCGCCAGCAGCCAAGACCGCCTAGCGGGAGGGCCAGGTGAGCAGTTCTTC.

This clone came up once. The chain couples TRBV28 to TRBJ1-5; D is uncertain. From germline, CDR1 is MDHEN and CDR2 SYDVKM. This CDR3 is built from 15 residues. Trimming cost V 0 bases and J 0 bases, with 6 bases left between them. As DNA, the CDR3 is TGTGCCAGCAGTTTATGGACTAATAGCAATCAGCCCCAGCATTTT. Translated, it gives CASSLWTNSNQPQHF.

The chain is built from TRBV19 and TRBJ2-1; tentative D call: TRBD2 (6 bases). Trimming took off 2 bases at V and 12 bases at J, with 8 bases between the two ends. Looked up from germline, CDR1 is LNHDA and CDR2 is SQIVND (reference sequence). This CDR3 spans 11 amino acids. DNA of the CDR3: TGTGCCAGTAGTATATCTAGCGCGCAGTTCTTC. Translating gives CASSISSAQFF.

V and J are TRBV5-1 and TRBJ2-7; the match to TRBD1 covers 7 bases. J lost 3 bases, V lost 2 bases, and 5 bases had no gene match. The length of the CDR3 is 14 residues. Germline values: CDR1 SGHRS, CDR2 YFSETQ. The CDR3 region is CASSFTGQDYEQYF. Here the CDR3 DNA reads TGCGCCAGCAGCTTCACAGGACAGGACTACGAGCAGTACTTC.

The chain recombines TRBV5-1 with TRBJ2-7, with D uncertain. In germline, CDR1 is SGHRS, CDR2 YFSETQ. There are 13 residues in the CDR3. V was shortened by 0 bases and J by 4 bases, with 8 bases between the two germline ends. For the CDR3, the DNA is TGCGCCAGCAGCTTGGTCTCCGGTTACGAGCAGTACTTC. Translating it yields CASSLVSGYEQYF.

The rearrangement joins TRBV27 to TRBJ2-1; TRBD2 agrees at 14 bases. Trimming took 5 bases from V and 9 from J; bases not matched to a gene: 6. CDR1 and CDR2 (germline): MNHEY, SMNVEV (reference sequence). The CDR3 runs to 15 residues. CDR3 in amino acids: CASSKRLAGGGEQFF. CDR3 nucleotide sequence: TGTGCCAGCAGTAAACGACTAGCGGGAGGGGGTGAGCAGTTCTTC.

The CDR3 DNA reads as TGTGCCAGCAGTTCGGCGGGGCAGCCCCAGCATTTT. This translates into CASSSAGQPQHF. The rearrangement uses TRBV28 and TRBJ1-5, with unresolved D. Germline CDR1 and CDR2: MDHEN and SYDVKM. The CDR3 covers 12 residues. Trimming cost V 4 bases and J 7 bases, with 8 bases left between them.

The chain joins TRBV5-6 to TRBJ2-7; 8 positions match TRBD2. The ends lost 2 bases at V and 6 bases at J; junction bases unmatched: 10. CDR1 SGHDT and CDR2 YYEEEE come from the germline V gene. This CDR3 is 15 amino acids long. The CDR3 DNA reads as TGTGCCAGCAGCTTTAGGAGGGCCCGGGGGGGCGAGCAGTACTTC. It translates to CASSFRRARGGEQYF.

The V and J genes are TRBV11-2 and TRBJ1-1; the match to TRBD1 covers 8 bases. Germline V lookup: CDR1 SGHAT, CDR2 FQNNGV. Unmatched junction bases numbered 13, after V lost 5 bases and J lost 8 bases. This CDR3 comprises 15 residues. CDR3: CASSPIRTGLPEAFF. The CDR3 DNA follows: TGTGCCAGCAGCCCTATCCGGACAGGGCTCCCCGAAGCTTTCTTT. The whole variable domain, filled in from reference TRBV11-2 and TRBJ1-1, reads EAGVAQSPRYKIIEKRQSVAFWCNPISGHATLYWYQQILGQGPKLLIQFQNNGVVDDSQLPKDRFSAERLKGVDSTLKIQPAKLEDSAVYLCASSPIRTGLPEAFFGQGTRLTVV.

The chain links TRBV27 to TRBJ2-1; 14 nucleotides line up with TRBD2. V lost 5 bases to trimming and J lost 4 bases; unmatched junction nucleotides: 7. The germline CDR1 and CDR2 sequences are MNHEY and SMNVEV (reference sequence). The CDR3 runs 17 residues. As DNA, the CDR3 is TGTGCCAGCAGTCAACAGACTAGCGGGAGGGTATACAATGAGCAGTTCTTC. Its translation: CASSQQTSGRVYNEQFF.

The chain carries TRBV7-9 and TRBJ1-1; the D is unclear. The germline gives CDR1 SEHNR, CDR2 FQNEAQ (reference sequence). CDR3 length: 17 amino acids. V was clipped by 6 bases and J by 0 bases, with 20 bases between them. The CDR3 protein is CASRTVVGVGLNTEAFF. DNA for the CDR3: TGTGCCAGCAGAACCGTCGTCGGGGTAGGGTTGAACACTGAAGCTTTCTTT.

The chain recombines TRBV15 with TRBJ2-7; 11 positions agree with TRBD2. Per the germline V gene, CDR1 is LNHNV and CDR2 is YYDKDF (reference sequence). The junction had 0 bases not matched to a gene; V was cut back by 2 bases and J by 3 bases. The length of the CDR3 is 14 residues. The CDR3 DNA follows: TGTGCCACCAGCAGACTAGCGGGAGGCTACGAGCAGTACTTC. Its translation is CATSRLAGGYEQYF. Using reference TRBV15 and TRBJ2-7 for the parts outside the CDR3, the full variable domain is DAMVIQNPRYQVTQFGKPVTLSCSQTLNHNVMYWYQQKSSQAPKLLFHYYDKDFNNEADTPDNFQSRRPNTSFCFLDIRSPGLGDTAMYLCATSRLAGGYEQYFGPGTRLTVT.

The rearrangement joins TRBV7-6 to TRBJ2-6, with TRBD2 matching over 14 bases. The germline gives CDR1 SGHVS, CDR2 FNYEAQ. V was pared by 0 bases and J by 2 bases, with 6 bases of the junction left unmatched. The CDR3 contains 20 residues. The DNA of the CDR3 is TGTGCCAGCAGCTTAGCGCTAAGACTAGCGGGAGGGACTGGGGCCAACGTCCTGACTTTC. This gives the protein CASSLALRLAGGTGANVLTF.

The chain is built from TRBV5-4 and TRBJ2-1, with D possibly being TRBD1 (5 bases). The germline CDR1 and CDR2 sequences are SGHNT and YYREEE (reference sequence). V lost 4 bases to trimming and J lost 7 bases, with 12 bases between them. This CDR3 has 13 residues. DNA for the CDR3: TGTGCCAGCAGCCCAGGGCCGAGTAATGAGCAGTTCTTC. Its protein is CASSPGPSNEQFF.

The V call is TRBV9, the J call TRBJ2-1, with 8 bases identical to TRBD1. CDR3 length: 17 residues. The ends lost 3 bases at V and 4 bases at J; junction bases unmatched: 12. Germline V CDR1 and CDR2: SGDLS, YYNGEE. CDR3 nucleotide sequence: TGTGCCAGCAGCGGAGACAGGGGTCTTAGCTCTTACAATGAGCAGTTCTTC. Its protein is CASSGDRGLSSYNEQFF.

The chain is built from TRBV9 and TRBJ2-7; 7 bases align to TRBD2. Germline-derived CDR1 and CDR2 are SGDLS and YYNGEE. This CDR3 is built from 15 residues. Unmatched junction bases numbered 7, after V lost 4 bases and J lost 0 bases. CDR3 protein: CASSTGGLPSYEQYF. The DNA for the CDR3 is TGTGCCAGCAGCACGGGGGGTCTACCCTCCTACGAGCAGTACTTC.

By share, this clone counts as medium-sized. CDR3 loop: CASSLSQGTVGFELFF. In DNA, the CDR3 is TGTGCCAGCAGTTTATCACAGGGTACGGTGGGATTTGAACTGTTTTTT. The rearrangement joins TRBV27 to TRBJ1-4, with D possibly TRBD1 on 6 matching bases. The V gene's germline CDR1 is MNHEY and CDR2 SMNVEV (reference sequence). V gave up 0 bases and J gave up 12 bases, with 20 bases separating them. This CDR3 has 16 amino acids.

The V gene is TRBV7-9, the J gene TRBJ2-3; 12 nucleotides agree with TRBD2. The V and J ends lost 6 bases and 4 bases, in that order; junction bases with no gene match: 5. The CDR3 totals 15 residues. Germline V gene sequence: CDR1 SEHNR, CDR2 FQNEAQ (reference sequence). The CDR3 DNA reads TGTGCCAGCAGTCCTAGCGGGAGGGCTCCAGATACGCAGTATTTT. It specifies CASSPSGRAPDTQYF.

CDR3 region: CASSRTGSHEQYF. CDR3 coding DNA: TGTGCCAGCAGCCGGACAGGGTCCCACGAGCAGTACTTC. V and J are TRBV7-9 and TRBJ2-7; 8 bases agree with TRBD1. V gave up 5 bases and J gave up 5 bases; unmatched junction bases: 5. The CDR3 loop spans 13 amino acids. Germline V CDR1 and CDR2: SEHNR, FQNEAQ (reference sequence).

The chain joins TRBV2 to TRBJ1-5, with D maybe TRBD1 (5 bases). The CDR3 has 15 residues. V lost 2 bases to trimming and J lost 2 bases, with 10 bases between them. Germline V gene sequence: CDR1 SNHLY, CDR2 FYNNEI. This CDR3 is CASSEWQGGNQPQHF. Written as DNA, the CDR3 is TGTGCCAGCAGTGAATGGCAGGGTGGCAATCAGCCCCAGCATTTT. The full variable domain, rest sourced from reference TRBV2 and TRBJ1-5, is EPEVTQTPSHQVTQMGQEVILRCVPISNHLYFYWYRQILGQKVEFLVSFYNNEISEKSEIFDDQFSVERPDGSNFTLKIRSTKLEDSAMYFCASSEWQGGNQPQHFGDGTRLSIL.

V and J are TRBV5-4 and TRBJ2-3; TRBD2 might be the D (5 bases). The CDR3 has 14 residues. Germline V lookup: CDR1 SGHNT, CDR2 YYREEE (reference sequence). V lost 2 bases to trimming and J lost 2 bases, with 9 bases between them. The chain's CDR3 is CASSLSGDTDTQYF. The CDR3 DNA sequence: TGTGCCAGCAGCTTAAGCGGAGACACAGATACGCAGTATTTT.

The chain recombines TRBV10-2 with TRBJ2-1; 14 bases agree with TRBD2. The CDR3 is 15 residues long. CDR1 and CDR2 from the germline V gene are WSHSY and SAAADI. Trimming cost V 6 bases and J 7 bases; bases outside gene matches: 5. CDR3 DNA: TGCGCCAGCAGCGCTGGGACTAGCGGGAGAAATGAGCAGTTCTTC. Its protein product is CASSAGTSGRNEQFF.

The CDR3 protein is CASSSILTGTGHREQYF. Here the CDR3 DNA reads TGCGCCAGCAGCTCAATATTGACCGGGACAGGGCACCGCGAGCAGTACTTC. The V and J genes are TRBV5-1 and TRBJ2-7, with 9 bases lining up with TRBD1. This CDR3 has 17 amino acids. The V gene's germline CDR1 is SGHRS and CDR2 YFSETQ. V lost 3 bases, J lost 6 bases, and 16 bases stayed unmatched.

The chain joins TRBV5-1 to TRBJ2-7; D unresolved. Germline V gene sequence: CDR1 SGHRS, CDR2 YFSETQ. The CDR3 extends over 16 amino acids. Deletions cut 0 bases from V and 1 base from J, with 14 bases between. The CDR3 nucleotides are TGCGCCAGCAGCTTGGCCCCCGTTCGCGGATCCTACGAGCAGTACTTC. As protein: CASSLAPVRGSYEQYF.

This chain uses TRBV30 with TRBJ2-3; a possible D gene is TRBD1 (5 bases). Trimming took 0 bases from V and 4 from J, leaving 5 bases between them. The CDR3 is 12 amino acids. Germline V CDR1 and CDR2: GTSNPN, SVGIG (reference sequence). CDR3 sequence (DNA): TGTGCCTGGAGTGTACAGGCAGATACGCAGTATTTT. Its translation is CAWSVQADTQYF.

The V and J genes are TRBV5-1 and TRBJ2-1; 11 bases map to TRBD2. The germline CDR1 and CDR2 sequences are SGHRS and YFSETQ. This CDR3 spans 16 amino acids. The V and J ends lost 2 bases and 10 bases, in that order; junction bases with no gene match: 11. The CDR3 coding sequence is TGCGCCAGCAGCTTAGCGCTAGCGGGAGGACTCGGGGAGCAGTTCTTC. Protein sequence: CASSLALAGGLGEQFF.

The rearrangement links TRBV12-5 to TRBJ2-2; 12 bases are a match to TRBD2. The CDR3 has 23 amino acids. Germline values: CDR1 LGHNT, CDR2 FRNRAP. V was clipped by 2 bases and J by 2 bases; unmatched bases: 21. The CDR3 DNA sequence: TGTGCTAGTGGTTTGAAGCAGGGGGCTTCTATCGGACTAGCGGGACGAAACACCGGGGAGCTGTTTTTT. This sequence encodes CASGLKQGASIGLAGRNTGELFF.

V usage is TRBV7-2 and J usage is TRBJ2-5, with 7 positions matching TRBD2. CDR1 and CDR2 from the germline V gene are SGHTA and FQGNSA. V gave up 5 bases and J gave up 5 bases; unmatched junction bases: 11. The CDR3 totals 15 residues. CDR3 bases: TGTGCCAGCAGCCCGGAACTAGCGCGGCAGGAGACCCAGTACTTC. This translates into CASSPELARQETQYF.

The chain has TRBV5-1 and TRBJ1-3, with D possibly being TRBD1 (6 bases). CDR3 length equals 16 residues. The V gene lost 0 bases and the J gene lost 1 base, with 11 bases spanning the gap. Germline lookup yields CDR1 SGHRS and CDR2 YFSETQ. The chain's CDR3 is CASSLGAGASGNTIYF. The CDR3 DNA sequence: TGCGCCAGCAGCTTGGGCGCGGGGGCATCTGGAAACACCATATATTTT. Variable domain in full (rest from reference TRBV5-1 and TRBJ1-3): KAGVTQTPRYLIKTRGQQVTLSCSPISGHRSVSWYQQTPGQGLQFLFEYFSETQRNKGNFPGRFSGRQFSNSRSEMNVSTLELGDSALYLCASSLGAGASGNTIYFGEGSWLTVV.